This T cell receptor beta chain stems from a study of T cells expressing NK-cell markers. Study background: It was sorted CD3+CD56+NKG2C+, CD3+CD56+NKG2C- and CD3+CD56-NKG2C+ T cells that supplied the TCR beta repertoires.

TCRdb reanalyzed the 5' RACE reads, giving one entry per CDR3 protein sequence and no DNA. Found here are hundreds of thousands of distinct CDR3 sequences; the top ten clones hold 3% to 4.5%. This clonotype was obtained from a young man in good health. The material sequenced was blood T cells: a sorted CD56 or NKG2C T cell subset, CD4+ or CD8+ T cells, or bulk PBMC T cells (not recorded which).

The CDR3 spells CASSFVERPSSYNEQFF. The rearrangement uses TRBV5-1 and TRBJ2-1; TCRdb lists TRBD2, though no DNA is available to test this call. The CDR3 runs to 17 residues. Germline V gene data show CDR1 as SGHRS and CDR2 as YFSETQ.